What follows is one T cell receptor (beta chain) and its context. This clone has only one observation. No antigen is known for it. No base quality values were provided; no much bigger clone lies one nucleotide off. The sample originates from a study of cytomegalovirus exposure and HLA in healthy donors (dated by TCRdb to 2016 to 2017). About the study as a whole: An earlier analysis of several hundred of the donors reported 250 to 300 Gb of sequence data and roughly 100 million unique TCR beta sequences from some 180 million T cells. Roughly 300 gigabases of sequencing data and 70 million to 100 million unique TCR sequences made up an early release that covered under 750 HLA-typed donors. The genetic ancestry cluster associated with self-reported Caucasian donors included 80% to 90% of the 398 genotyped donors. The aim of the study was to test whether cataloging public T cell receptors could identify signatures of past pathogen exposure. The T cell repertoires of under 750 subjects were profiled by immunosequencing and related to cytomegalovirus serostatus. In addition to the first cohort of 666 subjects, a separate validation cohort of under 150 different subjects was used. The study combined high-throughput TCR immunosequencing, statistical association of individual TCRs with disease status, and machine learning to predict cytomegalovirus infection status. To study patterns of TCR occurrence, a later analysis re-analyzed previously published TCR beta repertoires from around 700 donors and added high-resolution HLA genotyping. Rather than drawing on any new phenotypic data, the later analysis identified candidate immune exposures from TCR beta sequences and the way those sequences occurred across donors. An earlier analysis of roughly 580 of the donors used high-throughput TCR beta sequencing to judge whether each TCR beta V gene segment behaved as functional or pseudogenic. Donor age, sex, ethnicity and CMV serostatus were compiled alongside the repertoire data. A later genetic analysis used genome-wide SNP genotypes for 398 of the 666 donors, treating that subset as a discovery cohort. All discovery cohort repertoires had been generated using a single sequencing platform. HLA typing covered class I and class II loci at four-digit resolution. Typing coverage varied by locus: roughly 629-640 donors for A, B, C, DRB1 and DQB1; approximately 500 for DQA1; over 600 for DPA1; more than 450 for DPB1. A few DR-DQ haplotypes were treated as single units for association and clustering because of strong linkage in the cohort. Among about 360 genotyped donors of the cohort, an average of about 240,000 unique TCR beta nucleotide sequences were sequenced per donor, 15% to 20% of them non-productive. Points the paper makes about the study in general: For the cohort, immune exposure information was limited to CMV serostatus. An association between a missense DCLRE1C variant and V-gene and J-gene trimming of TCR beta chains was found in a later genetic analysis and replicated in an independent cohort. Several of the top co-occurrence clusters appeared to be linked to parvovirus B19, influenza, CMV and Epstein-Barr virus, according to a later analysis. A further reported finding was that TCR beta sequences accurately predicted the HLA-A and HLA-B alleles for most subjects in the first cohort. Most TCR sequences were observed very rarely across donors, whereas some public TCRs were present in many individuals. Only TCR beta chains were sequenced in this cohort, and the absence of alpha or paired-chain data limited detectable features. Some IMGT-functional V segments, including TRBV6-2 and TRBV6-3, could not be distinguished by the 87-base-pair reads and were therefore excluded. Assigning TCR associations to individual alleles was difficult when HLA alleles, especially DR and DQ, strongly co-occurred. A later genetic analysis reported fewer N-insertions in productive TCRs among donors in an Asian-associated ancestry cluster than the approximately 700-donor mean. Presence/absence analyses assumed roughly uniform sequencing depth across donors, an assumption that may not hold. In a later analysis, the rate of TCR association differed among HLA loci, with DRB1 alleles having the most associated TCRs and HLA-C alleles having the fewest. In a later analysis, HLA-associated TCR beta chains showed more clonal expansion and lower generation probabilities than non-associated chains that were equally common. A later analysis associated 16,951 TCR beta sequences with specific HLA alleles at a false discovery rate of 0.05. A few of the identified cytomegalovirus-associated TCR beta chains were confirmed in vitro to be specific for cytomegalovirus antigens. In both the original and validation cohorts, the classifier was reported to diagnose cytomegalovirus status with high specificity and sensitivity. The authors suggested that the approach could potentially be extended to other disease states and immunological phenotypes. Because some donors lacked HLA typing at each locus, the association tests relied only on the typed subset. Correlated functional status among segregating V segments might reflect linkage disequilibrium, but an unknown experimental factor could not be ruled out. Most CMV-associated TCR beta chains appeared to be HLA-restricted in a later analysis, and the HLA associations seemed to be driven largely by CMV exposure. A cluster of highly shared sequence variants was judged likely to represent a technical artifact of the sequencing pipeline. Broadly in line with IMGT annotations, most TCR beta V segments showed up in productive rearrangements about 87% or about 30% of the time in an earlier analysis of several hundred of the donors. In the study, some 160 TCR beta chains were listed as associated with cytomegalovirus. Because counts were too low, seventeen rarely observed V segments, including chromosome 9 orphons, were left out of the earlier analysis of about 500 of the donors.

CDR1 SGHTA and CDR2 FQGNSA were looked up in the germline V gene. After removal of 5 bases from V and 1 base from J, the junction retains 6 bases not matched to a gene. From its cysteine to its phenylalanine, the CDR3 spans 16 amino acids. Solely the CDR3 DNA is kept, with 48 bases framed from the first base. The method behind the library was the immunoSEQ multiplex PCR assay. The multiplex PCR relied on a mix of 60 forward primers for TCR Vbeta segments and 13 reverse primers for TCR Jbeta segments. The CDR3 region of rearranged TCR beta genes was amplified from genomic DNA by a multiplex PCR assay. The amplified TCR beta libraries were sequenced on the Illumina HiSeq System as 87-base-pair reads. Processing in the source paper ran as follows. A later analysis tallied some 79 million unique TCR beta chains across the 660 or so repertoires, and 10 million to 11 million of those chains were shared by two or more donors. A nearest-neighbor algorithm error-corrected the raw reads and collapsed the reads into unique sequences, merging closely related sequences to remove PCR and sequencing errors. V, D and J gene segments were assigned by aligning CDR3 sequences to IMGT reference sequences. Each retained sequence needed at least a six-nucleotide match to both a V gene segment and a J gene segment. Rearrangements were called productive when the CDR3 lacked stop codons and stayed in frame with V and J; all others were non-productive. CDR3 was defined according to IMGT convention as the region running from the second conserved V-encoded cysteine to the conserved J-encoded phenylalanine. The earlier analysis of approximately 500 of the donors excluded sequences that lacked an unambiguous match to a single V gene segment. In an earlier analysis of 450 to 750 of the donors, a V segment was called functional when productive rearrangements were above 56.7%, and segregating when the standard deviation between donors exceeded 5%. A statistical classification framework was built for diagnosing cytomegalovirus status from the catalog of TCR beta chain sequences. In a later analysis, V and J genes were assigned by comparing TCR nucleotide sequences against IMGT/GENE-DB human TR gene sequences. Using the TCRdist pipeline, a later analysis assigned CDR3 sequences along with most-parsimonious VDJ recombination scenarios. In a later analysis, each TCR beta chain was defined by its CDR3 amino acid sequence together with its V-gene family, and reads without a unique V-gene family were excluded. A later analysis removed over 500 highly shared, low-generation-probability nucleotide sequences to deal with suspected cross-contamination and a sequencing artifact. In a later analysis, a clonal expansion index for each public chain was calculated from normalized within-repertoire ranks of inferred template counts. In a later analysis, generation probabilities were computed with a VDJ recombination model fitted to out-of-frame rearrangements, and the resulting probabilities were checked against IGoR. In a later analysis, hypergeometric tests were used to score TCR-TCR, TCR-HLA and TCR-CMV co-occurrence, with a repertoire-size bias correction applied to TCR pairs. A later analysis estimated false discovery rates by permuting HLA or CMV assignments 20 times. A later analysis grouped co-occurring TCRs with DBSCAN, adding TCRdist sequence similarity when clustering within HLA-allele-positive subsets. Co-occurrence clustering excluded repertoires with fewer than 30,000 or more than 120,000 public chains, plus five with anomalous nucleotide sharing. Imported from immuneACCESS, the table was reduced by TCRdb to in-frame sequences with V and J called. These copies leave out some clones; in studies compared against another copy, an unresolved V gene accounts for under half, and the cause of the remainder is not known. D and trimming come from the DNA, and the V and J calls and clone size come from that table. The sample table records about 190,000 clones; 70% to 75% of these occur just once. The ten largest clones capture over 4% of the sample.

In total, approximately 690 healthy bone marrow donors made up the cohort. All cohort members were sampled while nominally healthy, although unrecorded immune exposures were likely present. The donor was CMV seropositive and was included in the group of 300 or so seropositive cohort members. A peripheral blood sample was collected from each donor, and TCR beta sequencing was performed on peripheral blood mononuclear cells. The Qiagen DNeasy Blood Extraction Kit was used to extract genomic DNA from the blood cell samples. The clonotype originates from a man in his thirties or forties in good health and CMV-seropositive. The chain joins TRBV7-2 to TRBJ2-2, and TRBD2 matches 8 of the central bases. Specimen: PBMCs. The DNA sequence is given as TGTGCCAGCAGCCCCCCCGGGAGGGGGAACACCGGGGAGCTGTTTTTT. Its protein product is CASSPPGRGNTGELFF.